The subject of this entry is one TCR beta chain. The sample belongs to a study of blood T cell repertoires in COVID-19. The overall study: Spain, Italy and the United States supplied samples that represented acute and convalescent COVID-19. T cells, B-cell-depleted T cells, or PBMCs supplied cDNA or gDNA.

In the original workflow: Researchers report that nucleated cell counts were estimated from reference gene primer amplification. Repertoires were generated with immunoSEQ multiplex PCR, while TCRdb's copy carries only in-frame clones and drops some. That table is the source of V, J and clone size, and D and trimming were worked out from the DNA. The data show around 140,000 clones, roughly 81% seen once. The CDR3 extends over 13 amino acids. With 4 bases removed from V and 10 bases from J, the gap between germline ends came to 11 bases. CDR1 and CDR2 (germline): MNHEY, SVGEGT. The clonotype originates from a human donor with acute or convalescent COVID-19. The donor label of this sample is uncertain. This chain links TRBV6-2 or TRBV6-3 with TRBJ1-6; TRBD1 is a possible D gene (6 bases). Sequencing was performed on peripheral blood. The CDR3 coding sequence is TGTGCCAGCAGTTGGGCAGGGGAATCACCCCTCCACTTT. Translated, it gives CASSWAGESPLHF.